A single sample gave rise to the 8 T cell receptor beta chains below, sequenced in a study of identifying expanded T cells in peripheral blood. Measured with immunoSEQ multiplex PCR; TCRdb has only the in-frame clones, and not every one. The repertoire holds approximately 79,000 clones, with roughly 88% as singletons. Sequenced input: blood. These receptors all come from a person between 18 and 69 years old in good health.

This clone has only one observation. The V gene is TRBV9, the J gene TRBJ2-7; D perhaps matches TRBD2 (6 bases). The V end was cut by 1 base, the J end by 4 bases, with 9 bases between. The CDR3 sequence is 13 residues long. The V gene's germline CDR1 is SGDLS and CDR2 YYNGEE. The CDR3 sequence: CASSVLEGYEQYF. CDR3 nucleotides: TGTGCCAGCAGCGTATTGGAGGGGTACGAGCAGTACTTC.

This clone was seen once. This chain uses TRBV7-6 with TRBJ2-5; D may be TRBD1 or TRBD2 (5 bases each). V dropped 2 bases and J dropped 5 bases, with 24 bases sitting between them. The CDR3 length is 18 residues. Germline CDR1 is SGHVS and CDR2 is FNYEAQ. Here the CDR3 DNA reads TGTGCCAGCAGCTTACGGGAAATGACAACGGGGCCTCAGGAGACCCAGTACTTC. Translating it yields CASSLREMTTGPQETQYF.

This clone was picked up one time. The V and J genes are TRBV7-8 and TRBJ2-7, with TRBD2 matching over 15 bases. V lost 2 bases to trimming and J lost 2 bases; unmatched junction nucleotides: 13. Germline-derived CDR1 and CDR2 are SGHVS and FQNEAQ. CDR3 length: 20 amino acids. CDR3 loop: CASSLMWGLAGGGLTYEQYF. Here the CDR3 DNA reads TGTGCCAGCAGCTTAATGTGGGGACTAGCGGGAGGCGGATTAACCTACGAGCAGTACTTC.

This clone was observed once. CDR3 sequence: CASSPQQQGNSYEQYF. The CDR3 coding sequence is TGTGCCAGCTCACCACAACAACAGGGTAATTCCTACGAGCAGTACTTC. The chain uses TRBV18 and TRBJ2-7; D is perhaps TRBD1 (6 bases). The CDR3 extends over 16 amino acids. CDR1 and CDR2 from the germline V gene are KGHSH and LQKENI. V lost 1 base, J lost 1 base, and 14 bases lay in between.

V gene TRBV4-2 combines with J gene TRBJ1-4; 8 nucleotides match TRBD1. Looked up from germline, CDR1 is LGHNA and CDR2 is YNFKEQ. CDR3 length equals 16 residues. The junction had 9 bases not matched to a gene; V was cut back by 1 base and J by 8 bases. CDR3 nucleotide sequence: TGTGCCAGCAGCCAAGGCGGGCAGGGGGCAGTGGAAAAACTGTTTTTT. Its translation is CASSQGGQGAVEKLFF.

The chain carries TRBV7-2 and TRBJ1-2; a possible D gene is TRBD1 (6 bases). CDR3 length: 15 amino acids. Per germline, CDR1 SGHTA and CDR2 FQGNSA. Trimming left V 4 bases short and J 5 bases short, with 17 bases between. CDR3 protein: CASSSGGRVGYGYTF. In nucleotides, the CDR3 is TGTGCCAGCAGCTCCGGGGGCAGGGTGGGTTATGGCTACACCTTC.

The rearrangement uses TRBV27 and TRBJ2-7; D possibly corresponds to TRBD1 (6 bases). Germline CDR1 reads MNHEY; CDR2 reads SMNVEV (reference sequence). CDR3 size: 14 residues. The ends were cut back, 2 bases at V and 5 bases at J, with 13 bases in the middle. CDR3 DNA sequence: TGTGCCAGCAGTTTAGGTAGCAGGGGAAACGAGCAGTACTTC. It translates to CASSLGSRGNEQYF.

The J gene is TRBJ1-2, the V gene TRBV11-2, with D possibly matching TRBD1 (5 bases). V was trimmed by 0 bases and J by 8 bases, leaving 7 bases between them. Germline CDR1 reads SGHAT; CDR2 reads FQNNGV. The CDR3 extends over 12 amino acids. The CDR3 sequence: CASSLEGDGYTF. The DNA of the CDR3 is TGTGCCAGCAGCTTAGAAGGGGACGGCTACACCTTC.